This T cell receptor beta chain was recorded in a study of blood T cells in healthy people across ages. Study results and limitations: The long-lived group displayed more naive CD4+ cells, plus higher diversity, than the aged donors did. Estimated diversity that came from one million T cells was considered an underestimate. Per million T cells, TCR beta diversity dropped roughly linearly as age increased.

The CDR3 loop spans 21 amino acids. The trim removed 7 bases at V and 4 bases at J, leaving 21 bases unmatched. The germline CDR1 and CDR2 sequences are MNHEY and SVGEGT. Each sample used at least 7 million PBMCs. Details on this clonotype: The antigen is not known.

Primers used in a second PCR of roughly 6 to 11 cycles were a sample-barcoded 5' primer and a J-beta primer mix. Each CDR3 protein is one row after TCRdb ran MiXCR on the 5' RACE reads. Of about 680,000 distinct CDR3 sequences in the sample, 45% to 50% were seen once. The clonotype originates from a woman aged 55-70 years in good health. The rearrangement joins TRBV6-2 or TRBV6-3 to TRBJ2-1; 14 bases are shared with TRBD2. The sequenced sample consisted of blood. The CDR3 nucleotides are TGTGCCAGCACCCCTTCCCCCGTCCGGACTAGCGGGAGGACACATTACAATGAGCAGTTCTTC. Protein sequence: CASTPSPVRTSGRTHYNEQFF.